Listed below are T cell receptor beta chains from one sample, sequenced in a study of blood T cell repertoires in COVID-19. TCRdb's table, derived via immunoSEQ multiplex PCR, lists solely in-frame clones and lacks some. The table records about 170,000 clones, approximately 87% of them present only once. Sequences were obtained from peripheral blood. The source is a man aged 18 to 35 with active or convalescent COVID-19. Each CDR3 is given with its conserved first and last residue.

J gene: TRBJ2-1; V gene: TRBV5-1; CDR3 protein: CASLSTGLAGVSEQFF
J gene: TRBJ1-5; V gene: TRBV28; CDR3 protein: CASSVLRNQPQHF
J gene: TRBJ1-1; V gene: TRBV6-6; CDR3 protein: CASSPWGGEAFF
J gene: TRBJ1-5; V gene: TRBV24-1; CDR3 protein: CATGDGEPQHF
J gene: TRBJ1-5; V gene: TRBV6-5; CDR3 protein: CASSRTGTDQPQHF
J gene: TRBJ2-2; V gene: TRBV19; CDR3 protein: CASSGVRGPGELFF
J gene: TRBJ1-4; V gene: TRBV19; CDR3 protein: CASMDPRRLNEKLFF
J gene: TRBJ1-5; V gene: TRBV2; CDR3 protein: CASSWDREDPQHF
J gene: TRBJ1-2; V gene: TRBV5-1; CDR3 protein: CASSSEYRAITF
J gene: TRBJ1-4; V gene: TRBV4-3; CDR3 protein: CASSQDAGQGEKLFF
J gene: TRBJ1-5; V gene: TRBV6-5; CDR3 protein: CASSYGQNSNQPQHF
J gene: TRBJ1-6; V gene: TRBV5-6; CDR3 protein: CASSRGTGGRQSPLHF
J gene: TRBJ1-2; V gene: TRBV18; CDR3 protein: CASSATGQYYGYTF
J gene: TRBJ2-2; V gene: TRBV4-2; CDR3 protein: CASSQEGRENTGELFF
J gene: TRBJ1-2; V gene: TRBV3-1/TRBV3-2; CDR3 protein: CASRKTEYYGYTF
J gene: TRBJ1-2; V gene: TRBV5-4; CDR3 protein: CASSLPPGQKAGYTF
J gene: TRBJ2-3; V gene: TRBV9; CDR3 protein: CASSVGSTDTQYF
J gene: TRBJ1-1; V gene: TRBV30; CDR3 protein: CAWSVIVGTEAFF
J gene: TRBJ2-1; V gene: TRBV19; CDR3 protein: CASSLTGGSYNEQFF
J gene: TRBJ2-5; V gene: TRBV11-2; CDR3 protein: CASSLADRLGETQYF
J gene: TRBJ2-1; V gene: TRBV18; CDR3 protein: CASSPQTENEQFF
J gene: TRBJ1-2; V gene: TRBV19; CDR3 protein: CASSPDSPNYGYTF
J gene: TRBJ2-2; V gene: TRBV6-5; CDR3 protein: CASSPRAGDTGELFF
J gene: TRBJ1-1; V gene: TRBV6-4; CDR3 protein: CASSDDSENTEAFF
J gene: TRBJ2-2; V gene: TRBV2; CDR3 protein: CASSATSGGIYTGELFF